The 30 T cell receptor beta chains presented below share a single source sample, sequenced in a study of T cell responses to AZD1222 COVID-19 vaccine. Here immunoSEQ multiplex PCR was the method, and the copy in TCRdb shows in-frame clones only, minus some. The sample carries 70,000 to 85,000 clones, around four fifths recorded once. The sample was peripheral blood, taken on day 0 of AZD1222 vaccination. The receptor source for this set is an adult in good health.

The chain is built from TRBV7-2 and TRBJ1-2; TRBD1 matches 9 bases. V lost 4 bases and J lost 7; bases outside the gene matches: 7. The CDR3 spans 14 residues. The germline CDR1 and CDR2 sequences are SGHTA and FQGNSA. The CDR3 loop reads CASSSRDRVGGYTF. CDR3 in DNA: TGTGCCAGCAGCTCAAGGGACAGGGTGGGTGGCTACACCTTC.

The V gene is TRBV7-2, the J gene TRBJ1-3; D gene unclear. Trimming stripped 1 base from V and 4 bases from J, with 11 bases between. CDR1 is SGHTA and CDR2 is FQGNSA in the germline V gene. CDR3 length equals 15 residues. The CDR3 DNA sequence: TGTGCCAGCAGCTTAGTCAGCGGCTCGGGAAACACCATATATTTT. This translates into CASSLVSGSGNTIYF.

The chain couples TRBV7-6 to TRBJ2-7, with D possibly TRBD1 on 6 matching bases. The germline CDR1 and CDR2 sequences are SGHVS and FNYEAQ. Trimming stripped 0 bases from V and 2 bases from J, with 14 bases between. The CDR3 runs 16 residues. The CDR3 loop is CASSLAGDNRAYEQYF. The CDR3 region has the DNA TGTGCCAGCAGCTTAGCGGGTGATAACAGGGCCTACGAGCAGTACTTC.

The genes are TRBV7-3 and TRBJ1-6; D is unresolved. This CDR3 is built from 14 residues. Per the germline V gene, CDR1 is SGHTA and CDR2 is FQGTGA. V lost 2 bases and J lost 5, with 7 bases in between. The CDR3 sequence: CASSLFGDNSPLHF. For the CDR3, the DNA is TGTGCCAGCAGCTTATTCGGGGATAATTCACCCCTCCACTTT.

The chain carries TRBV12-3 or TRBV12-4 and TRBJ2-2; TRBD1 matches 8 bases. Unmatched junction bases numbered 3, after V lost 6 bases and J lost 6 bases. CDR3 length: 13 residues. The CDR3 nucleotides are TGTGCCAGCAGGCAGGGGGCCCCCGGGGAGCTGTTTTTT. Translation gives CASRQGAPGELFF.

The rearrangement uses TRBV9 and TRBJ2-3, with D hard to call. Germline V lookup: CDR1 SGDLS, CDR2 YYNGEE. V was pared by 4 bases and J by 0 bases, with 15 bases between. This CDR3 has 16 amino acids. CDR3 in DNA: TGTGCCAGCAGCCCTTGGGGTTACACTAGCACAGATACGCAGTATTTT. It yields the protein CASSPWGYTSTDTQYF.

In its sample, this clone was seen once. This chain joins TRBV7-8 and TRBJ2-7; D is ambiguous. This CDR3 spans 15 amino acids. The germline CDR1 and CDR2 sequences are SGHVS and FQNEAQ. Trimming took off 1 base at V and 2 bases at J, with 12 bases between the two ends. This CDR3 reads CASSLVWTAPYEQYF. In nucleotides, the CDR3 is TGTGCCAGCAGCTTAGTCTGGACCGCGCCCTACGAGCAGTACTTC.

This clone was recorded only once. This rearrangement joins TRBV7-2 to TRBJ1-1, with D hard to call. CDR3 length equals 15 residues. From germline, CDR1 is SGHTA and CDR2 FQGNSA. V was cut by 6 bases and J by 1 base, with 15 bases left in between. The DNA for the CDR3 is TGTGCCAGCAGGGCCCAGACGGCCGCGAACACTGAAGCTTTCTTT. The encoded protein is CASRAQTAANTEAFF.

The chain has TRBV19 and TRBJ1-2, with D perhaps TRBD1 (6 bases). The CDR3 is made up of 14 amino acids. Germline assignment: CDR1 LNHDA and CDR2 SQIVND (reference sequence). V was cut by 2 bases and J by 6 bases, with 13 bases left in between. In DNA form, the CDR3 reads TGTGCCAGTAGTATATCTCAGGGGAGCGATGGCTACACCTTC. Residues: CASSISQGSDGYTF. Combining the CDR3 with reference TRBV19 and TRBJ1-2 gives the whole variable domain DGGITQSPKYLFRKEGQNVTLSCEQNLNHDAMYWYRQDPGQGLRLIYYSQIVNDFQKGDIAEGYSVSREKKESFPLTVTSAQKNPTAFYLCASSISQGSDGYTFGSGTRLTVV.

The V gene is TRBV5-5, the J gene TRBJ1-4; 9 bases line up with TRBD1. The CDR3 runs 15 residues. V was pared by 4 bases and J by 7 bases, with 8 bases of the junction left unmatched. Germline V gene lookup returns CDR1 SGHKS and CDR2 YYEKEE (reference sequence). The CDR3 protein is CASSDRDREIEKLFF. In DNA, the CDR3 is TGTGCCAGCAGCGACCGGGACAGGGAGATTGAAAAACTGTTTTTT. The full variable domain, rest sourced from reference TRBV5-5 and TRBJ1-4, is DAGVTQSPTHLIKTRGQQVTLRCSPISGHKSVSWYQQVLGQGPQFIFQYYEKEERGRGNFPDRFSARQFPNYSSELNVNALLLGDSALYLCASSDRDREIEKLFFGSGTQLSVL.

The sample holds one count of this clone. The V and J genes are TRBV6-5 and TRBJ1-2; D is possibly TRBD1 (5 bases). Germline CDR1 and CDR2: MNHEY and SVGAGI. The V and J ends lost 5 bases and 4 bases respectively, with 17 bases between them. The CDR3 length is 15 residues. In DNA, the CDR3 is TGTGCCAGCAGTCTTACAGGCCGAGCTAGCTATGGCTACACCTTC. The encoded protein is CASSLTGRASYGYTF.

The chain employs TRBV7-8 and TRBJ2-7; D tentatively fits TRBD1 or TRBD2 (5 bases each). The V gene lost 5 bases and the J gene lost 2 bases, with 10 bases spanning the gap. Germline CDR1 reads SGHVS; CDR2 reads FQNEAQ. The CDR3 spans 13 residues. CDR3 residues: CASSQGRPYEQYF. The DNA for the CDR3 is TGTGCCAGCAGCCAGGGACGGCCCTACGAGCAGTACTTC.

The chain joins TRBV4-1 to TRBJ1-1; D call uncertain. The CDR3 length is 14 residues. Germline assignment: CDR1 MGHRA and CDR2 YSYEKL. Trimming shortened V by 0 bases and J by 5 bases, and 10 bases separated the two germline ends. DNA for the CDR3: TGCGCCAGCAGCCAAGAACCTCTACGAACTGAAGCTTTCTTT. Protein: CASSQEPLRTEAFF.

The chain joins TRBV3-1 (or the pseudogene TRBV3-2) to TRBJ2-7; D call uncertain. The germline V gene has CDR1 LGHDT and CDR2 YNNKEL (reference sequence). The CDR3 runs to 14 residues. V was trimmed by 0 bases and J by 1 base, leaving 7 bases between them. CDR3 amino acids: CASSQERFSYEQYF. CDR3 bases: TGTGCCAGCAGCCAAGAGAGATTTTCCTACGAGCAGTACTTC.

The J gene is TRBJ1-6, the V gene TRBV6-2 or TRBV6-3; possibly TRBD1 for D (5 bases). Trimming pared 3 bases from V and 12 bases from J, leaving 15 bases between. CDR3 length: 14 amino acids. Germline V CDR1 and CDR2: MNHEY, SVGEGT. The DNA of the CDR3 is TGTGCCAGCAGTTATTCCCAGGGAGGAGGACCCCTCCACTTT. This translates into CASSYSQGGGPLHF.

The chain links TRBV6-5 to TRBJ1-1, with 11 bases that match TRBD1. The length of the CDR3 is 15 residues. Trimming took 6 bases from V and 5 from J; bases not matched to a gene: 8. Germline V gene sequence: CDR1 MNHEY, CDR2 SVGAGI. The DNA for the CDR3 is TGTGCCAGCAGACCCGGGACAGGGGGACGGACTGAAGCTTTCTTT. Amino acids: CASRPGTGGRTEAFF.

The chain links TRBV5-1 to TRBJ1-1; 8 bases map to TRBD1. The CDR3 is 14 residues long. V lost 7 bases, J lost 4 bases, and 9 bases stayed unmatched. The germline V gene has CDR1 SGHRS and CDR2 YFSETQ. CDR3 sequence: CASADRGQATEAFF. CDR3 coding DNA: TGCGCCAGCGCAGACAGGGGACAGGCCACTGAAGCTTTCTTT.

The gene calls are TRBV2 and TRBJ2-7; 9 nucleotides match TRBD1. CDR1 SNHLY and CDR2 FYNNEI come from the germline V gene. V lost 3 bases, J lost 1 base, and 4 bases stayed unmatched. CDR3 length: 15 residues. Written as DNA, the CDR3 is TGTGCCAGCAGTGATTGGGACAGGGATTCCTACGAGCAGTACTTC. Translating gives CASSDWDRDSYEQYF.

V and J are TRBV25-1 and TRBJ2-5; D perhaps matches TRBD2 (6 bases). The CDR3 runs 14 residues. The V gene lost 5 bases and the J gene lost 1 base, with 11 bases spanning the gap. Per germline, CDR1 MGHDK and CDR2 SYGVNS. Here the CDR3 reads CASSFGGIQETQYF. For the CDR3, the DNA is TGTGCCAGCAGTTTTGGAGGGATCCAAGAGACCCAGTACTTC. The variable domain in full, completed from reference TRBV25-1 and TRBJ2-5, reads EADIYQTPRYLVIGTGKKITLECSQTMGHDKMYWYQQDPGMELHLIHYSYGVNSTEKGDLSSESTVSRIRTEHFPLTLESARPSHTSQYLCASSFGGIQETQYFGPGTRLLVL.

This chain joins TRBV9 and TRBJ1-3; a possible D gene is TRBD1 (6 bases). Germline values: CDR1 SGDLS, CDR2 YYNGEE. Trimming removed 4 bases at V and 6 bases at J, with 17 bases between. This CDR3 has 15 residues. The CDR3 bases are TGTGCCAGCAGCCTCTCCGGGACACGGGAAAACACCATATATTTT. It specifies CASSLSGTRENTIYF.

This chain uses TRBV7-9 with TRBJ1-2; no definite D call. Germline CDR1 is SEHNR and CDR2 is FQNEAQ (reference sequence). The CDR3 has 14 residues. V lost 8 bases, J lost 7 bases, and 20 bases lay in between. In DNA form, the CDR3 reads TGTGCCAGCCAAGCAAGAGGAGGGTTTAGTGGCTACACCTTC. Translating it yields CASQARGGFSGYTF.

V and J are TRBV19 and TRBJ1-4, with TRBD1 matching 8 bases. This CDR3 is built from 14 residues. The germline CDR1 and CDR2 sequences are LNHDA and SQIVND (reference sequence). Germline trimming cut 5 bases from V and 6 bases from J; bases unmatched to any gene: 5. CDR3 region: CASSRQGQDEKLFF. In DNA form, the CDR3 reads TGTGCCAGTAGTCGACAGGGGCAAGATGAAAAACTGTTTTTT.

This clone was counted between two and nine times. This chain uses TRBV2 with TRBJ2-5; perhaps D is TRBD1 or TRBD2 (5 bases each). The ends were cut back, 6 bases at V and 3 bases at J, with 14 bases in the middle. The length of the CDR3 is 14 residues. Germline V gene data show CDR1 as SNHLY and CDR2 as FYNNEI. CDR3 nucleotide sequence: TGTGCCAGCAGCCGGGACCAAGGGGAAGAGACCCAGTACTTC. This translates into CASSRDQGEETQYF.

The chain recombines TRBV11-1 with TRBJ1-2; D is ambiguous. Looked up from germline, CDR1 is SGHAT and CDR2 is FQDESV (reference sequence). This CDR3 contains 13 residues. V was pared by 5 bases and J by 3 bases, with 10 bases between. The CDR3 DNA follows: TGTGCCAGCAGCCCCCGTGCAGACTATGGCTACACCTTC. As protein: CASSPRADYGYTF.

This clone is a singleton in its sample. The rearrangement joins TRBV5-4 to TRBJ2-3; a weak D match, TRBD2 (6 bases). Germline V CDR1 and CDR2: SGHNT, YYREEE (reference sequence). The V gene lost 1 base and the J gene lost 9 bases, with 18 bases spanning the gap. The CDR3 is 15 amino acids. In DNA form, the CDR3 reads TGTGCCAGCAGCTTGCCTAGAACGGGGGTTGAGACGCAGTATTTT. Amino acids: CASSLPRTGVETQYF.

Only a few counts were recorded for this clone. The CDR3 is CASRIQGGKGKLFF. The CDR3 bases are TGTGCCAGCAGAATACAGGGGGGGAAGGGAAAACTGTTTTTT. The V gene is TRBV6-5, the J gene TRBJ1-4, with 8 bases aligning to TRBD1. The V and J ends lost 6 bases and 10 bases, in that order; junction bases with no gene match: 10. Germline CDR1 MNHEY, CDR2 SVGAGI. The CDR3 consists of 14 residues.

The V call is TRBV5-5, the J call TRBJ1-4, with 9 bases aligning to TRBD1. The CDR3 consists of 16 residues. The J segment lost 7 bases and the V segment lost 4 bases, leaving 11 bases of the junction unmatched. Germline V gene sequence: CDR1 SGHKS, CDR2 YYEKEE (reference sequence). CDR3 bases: TGTGCCAGCAGCCCATCCTCCGGGACAGGGTTTGAAAAACTGTTTTTT. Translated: CASSPSSGTGFEKLFF.

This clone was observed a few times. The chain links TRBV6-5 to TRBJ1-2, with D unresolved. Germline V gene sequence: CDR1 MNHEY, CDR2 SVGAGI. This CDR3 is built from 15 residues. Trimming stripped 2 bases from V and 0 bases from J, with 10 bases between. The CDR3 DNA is TGTGCCAGCAGTTACCAACCGTTTCCTAACTATGGCTACACCTTC. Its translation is CASSYQPFPNYGYTF.

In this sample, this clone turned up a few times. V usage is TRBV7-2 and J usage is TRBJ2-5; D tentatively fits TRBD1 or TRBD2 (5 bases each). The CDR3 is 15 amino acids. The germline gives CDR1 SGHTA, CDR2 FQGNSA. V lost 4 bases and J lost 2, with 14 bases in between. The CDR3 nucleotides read TGTGCCAGCAGCTCGGCCGGGACCTCTCAAGAGACCCAGTACTTC. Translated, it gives CASSSAGTSQETQYF.

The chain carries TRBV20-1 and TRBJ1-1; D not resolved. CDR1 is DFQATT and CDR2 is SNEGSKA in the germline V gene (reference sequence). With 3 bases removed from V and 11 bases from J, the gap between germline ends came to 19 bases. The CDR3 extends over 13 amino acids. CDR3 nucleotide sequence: TGCAGTGCTAGTGTCGGGGTGGACCTTGGGGCTTTCTTT. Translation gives CSASVGVDLGAFF.